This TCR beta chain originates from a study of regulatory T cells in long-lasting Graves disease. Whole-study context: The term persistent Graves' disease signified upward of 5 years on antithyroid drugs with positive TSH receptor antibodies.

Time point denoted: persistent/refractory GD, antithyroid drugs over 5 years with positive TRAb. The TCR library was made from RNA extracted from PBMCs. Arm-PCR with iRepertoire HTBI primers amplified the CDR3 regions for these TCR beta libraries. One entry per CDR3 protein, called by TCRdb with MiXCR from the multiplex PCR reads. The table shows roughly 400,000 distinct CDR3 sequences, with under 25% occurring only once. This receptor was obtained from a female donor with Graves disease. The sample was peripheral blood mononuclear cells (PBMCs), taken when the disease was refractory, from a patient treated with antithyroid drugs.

The CDR3 DNA reads as TGTGCCTGGAGCTTCGCCAGTGGCACTGAAGCTTTCTTT. Amino acids: CAWSFASGTEAFF. V is TRBV30 and J is TRBJ1-1, with D unresolved. Trimming pared 3 bases from V and 4 bases from J, leaving 12 bases between. Germline CDR1 GTSNPN, CDR2 SVGIG (reference sequence). This CDR3 contains 13 residues.